These T cell receptor beta chains were read from a single sample in a study of tumor-infiltrating lymphocytes in primary liver carcinoma. One entry per CDR3 protein, called by TCRdb with MiXCR from the multiplex PCR reads. Of about 99,000 distinct CDR3 sequences in the sample, roughly 69% were seen once. Sequenced: liver tumor tissue from sampling region 5. The receptors originated from a woman in her sixties or seventies with primary liver carcinoma and hepatitis B virus infection. Each CDR3 is given without its conserved first and last residue. A row's size may be missing; if present it is once, few, many or a size class.

j_gene: TRBJ1-3
abundance: NA
v_gene: TRBV11-2
CDR3aa: AGSFPGGSTIY

j_gene: TRBJ2-1
abundance: NA
v_gene: TRBV11-2
CDR3aa: ASSAGGYIEHF

j_gene: TRBJ2-5
abundance: NA
v_gene: TRBV11-2
CDR3aa: ASRLEYGGGKTQY

j_gene: TRBJ2-5
abundance: NA
v_gene: TRBV20-1
CDR3aa: NVIGPYQETQY

j_gene: TRBJ1-2
abundance: NA
v_gene: TRBV27
CDR3aa: ASSLGYGYT

j_gene: TRBJ1-5
abundance: NA
v_gene: TRBV4-1
CDR3aa: ASSRTTGVNIKQPQH

j_gene: TRBJ2-3
abundance: NA
v_gene: TRBV11-2
CDR3aa: ASSLGLPTDTRY

j_gene: TRBJ2-1
abundance: NA
v_gene: TRBV11-2
CDR3aa: ASSLGLVAGGPNEQL

j_gene: TRBJ1-6
abundance: few
v_gene: TRBV28
CDR3aa: ASSFRQGAGSPLH

j_gene: TRBJ2-1
abundance: NA
v_gene: TRBV28
CDR3aa: ARSPRTASYNEQF

j_gene: TRBJ2-1
abundance: NA
v_gene: TRBV4-2
CDR3aa: ASSQEMDEHF

j_gene: TRBJ2-1
abundance: few
v_gene: TRBV5-4
CDR3aa: ASSPRLVGESNEQF

j_gene: TRBJ1-1
abundance: NA
v_gene: TRBV6-5
CDR3aa: ANKGRYTEAF

j_gene: TRBJ2-1
abundance: many
v_gene: TRBV11-2
CDR3aa: ASTRTPRASGIWTRDYNEQF

j_gene: TRBJ1-1
abundance: once
v_gene: TRBV5-1
CDR3aa: ASRLGQGYTDAF

j_gene: TRBJ2-3
abundance: few
v_gene: TRBV2
CDR3aa: ASSLDRLSTDTQY

j_gene: TRBJ2-3
abundance: NA
v_gene: TRBV28
CDR3aa: ASSQGATDTQY

j_gene: TRBJ2-1
abundance: NA
v_gene: TRBV11-3
CDR3aa: ASSHGLSGDEQF

j_gene: TRBJ2-7
abundance: few
v_gene: TRBV19
CDR3aa: ASRTSGGSYEQY

j_gene: TRBJ1-5
abundance: many
v_gene: TRBV6-1
CDR3aa: ASSEGNTNNQPQH